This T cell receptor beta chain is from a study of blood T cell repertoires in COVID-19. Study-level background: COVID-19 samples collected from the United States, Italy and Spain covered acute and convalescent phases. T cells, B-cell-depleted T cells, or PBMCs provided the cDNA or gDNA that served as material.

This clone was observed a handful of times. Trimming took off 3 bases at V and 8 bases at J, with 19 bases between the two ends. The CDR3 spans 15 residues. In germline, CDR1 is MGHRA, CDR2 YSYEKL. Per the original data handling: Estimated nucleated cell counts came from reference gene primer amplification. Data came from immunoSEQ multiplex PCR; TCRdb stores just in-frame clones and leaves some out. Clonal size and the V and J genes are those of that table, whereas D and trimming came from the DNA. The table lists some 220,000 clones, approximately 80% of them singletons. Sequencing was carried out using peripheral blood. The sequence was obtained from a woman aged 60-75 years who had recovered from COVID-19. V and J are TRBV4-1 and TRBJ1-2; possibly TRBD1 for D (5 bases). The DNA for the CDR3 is TGCGCCAGCAGCCAGGGAAATGGAGGGACGCGCGGCTACACCTTC. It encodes CASSQGNGGTRGYTF.